This TCR beta chain stems from a study of cytomegalovirus exposure and HLA in healthy donors. In germline, CDR1 is MRHNA, CDR2 SNTAGT. The germline V and J ends were trimmed by 6 bases and 2 bases, with 14 bases remaining between them. There are 15 residues in the CDR3. This PCR relied on a set of 60 Vbeta primers and 13 Jbeta primers. Profiled with immunoSEQ multiplex PCR; TCRdb holds only in-frame clones, not every one. The sample holds 300,000 or so clones, about four fifths seen once. This receptor was identified in a woman aged 40 to 50 in good health and CMV-seropositive. The specimen sequenced was PBMCs. The genes are TRBV6-4 and TRBJ2-1; TRBD1 is a possible D gene (5 bases). CDR3 coding DNA: TGTGCCAGCAGGCCTGATCAGGGTACCTACAATGAGCAGTTCTTC. It codes for CASRPDQGTYNEQFF.